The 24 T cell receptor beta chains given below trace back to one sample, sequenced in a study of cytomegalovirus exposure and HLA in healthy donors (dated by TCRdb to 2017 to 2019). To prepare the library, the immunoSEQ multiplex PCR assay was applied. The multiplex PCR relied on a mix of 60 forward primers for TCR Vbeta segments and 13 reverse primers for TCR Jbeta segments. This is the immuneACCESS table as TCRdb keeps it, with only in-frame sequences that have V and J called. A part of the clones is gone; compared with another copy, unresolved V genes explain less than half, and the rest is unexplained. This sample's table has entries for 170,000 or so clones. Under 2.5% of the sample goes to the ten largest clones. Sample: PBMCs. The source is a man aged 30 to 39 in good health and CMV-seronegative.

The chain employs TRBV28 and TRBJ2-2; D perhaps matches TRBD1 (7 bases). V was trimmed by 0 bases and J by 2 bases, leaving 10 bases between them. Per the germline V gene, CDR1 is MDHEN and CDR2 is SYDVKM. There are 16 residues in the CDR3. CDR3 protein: CASSLWQGGNTGELFF. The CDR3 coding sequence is TGTGCCAGCAGTTTATGGCAGGGGGGCAACACCGGGGAGCTGTTTTTT.

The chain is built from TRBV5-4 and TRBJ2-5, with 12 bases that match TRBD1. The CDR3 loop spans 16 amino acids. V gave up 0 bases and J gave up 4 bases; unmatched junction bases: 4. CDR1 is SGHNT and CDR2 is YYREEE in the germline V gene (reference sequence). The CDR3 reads CASSLEGTGGGETQYF. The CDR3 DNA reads TGTGCCAGCAGCTTGGAAGGGACAGGGGGCGGAGAGACCCAGTACTTC.

The CDR3 nucleotides are TGTGCCAGCAGCCCAATGACAGGGACCCCCTACGAGCAGTACTTC. It is translated as CASSPMTGTPYEQYF. This chain joins TRBV7-3 and TRBJ2-7, with 7 positions matching TRBD1. Germline assignment: CDR1 SGHTA and CDR2 FQGTGA. This CDR3 comprises 15 residues. J was trimmed by 2 bases and V by 5 bases; bases with no gene match: 9.

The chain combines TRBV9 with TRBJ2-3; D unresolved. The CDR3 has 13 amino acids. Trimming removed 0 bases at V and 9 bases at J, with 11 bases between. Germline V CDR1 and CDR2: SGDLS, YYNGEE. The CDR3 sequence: CASSVGLLETQYF. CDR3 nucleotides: TGTGCCAGCAGCGTAGGATTGCTTGAGACGCAGTATTTT.

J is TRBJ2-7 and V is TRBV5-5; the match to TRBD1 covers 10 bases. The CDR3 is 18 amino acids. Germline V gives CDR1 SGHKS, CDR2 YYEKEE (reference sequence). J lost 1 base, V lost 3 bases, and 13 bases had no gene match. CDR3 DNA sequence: TGTGCCAGCAGCTCGGATCCGGGGGACAGGGGAGGGTCCTACGAGCAGTACTTC. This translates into CASSSDPGDRGGSYEQYF.

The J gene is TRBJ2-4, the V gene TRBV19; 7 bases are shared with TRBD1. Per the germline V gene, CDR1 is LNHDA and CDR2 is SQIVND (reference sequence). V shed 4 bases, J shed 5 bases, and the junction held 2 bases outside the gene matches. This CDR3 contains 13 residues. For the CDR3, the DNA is TGTGCCAGTAGTACTGGACAGGAAAACATTCAGTACTTC. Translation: CASSTGQENIQYF.

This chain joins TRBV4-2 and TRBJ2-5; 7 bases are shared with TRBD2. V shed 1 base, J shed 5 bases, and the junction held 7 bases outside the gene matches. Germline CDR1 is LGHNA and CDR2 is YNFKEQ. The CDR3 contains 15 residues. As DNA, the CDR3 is TGTGCCAGCAGCCAAGCAGGCGGGAGTAAGGAGACCCAGTACTTC. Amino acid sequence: CASSQAGGSKETQYF.

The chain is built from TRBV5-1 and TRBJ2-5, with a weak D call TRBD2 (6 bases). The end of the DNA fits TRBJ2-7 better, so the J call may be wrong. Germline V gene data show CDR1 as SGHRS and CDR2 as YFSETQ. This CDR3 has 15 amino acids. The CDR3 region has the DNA TGCGCCAGCAGCTTGGGTTGGGGGAGGATCTACGAGCAGTACTTC. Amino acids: CASSLGWGRIYEQYF.

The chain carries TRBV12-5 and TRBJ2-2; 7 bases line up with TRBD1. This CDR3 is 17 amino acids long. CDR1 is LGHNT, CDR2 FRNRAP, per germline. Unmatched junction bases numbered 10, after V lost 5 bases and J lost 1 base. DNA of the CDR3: TGTGCTAGTGGTAGGGGACAGCTTCTGCTGAACACCGGGGAGCTGTTTTTT. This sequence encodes CASGRGQLLLNTGELFF.

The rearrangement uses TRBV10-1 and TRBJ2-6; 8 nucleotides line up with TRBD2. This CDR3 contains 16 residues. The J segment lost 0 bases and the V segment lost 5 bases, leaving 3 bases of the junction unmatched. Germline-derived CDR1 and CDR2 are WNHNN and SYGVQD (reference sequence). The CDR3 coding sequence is TGCGCCAGCAGTAGCGGGGGATCCTCTGGGGCCAACGTCCTGACTTTC. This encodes CASSSGGSSGANVLTF.

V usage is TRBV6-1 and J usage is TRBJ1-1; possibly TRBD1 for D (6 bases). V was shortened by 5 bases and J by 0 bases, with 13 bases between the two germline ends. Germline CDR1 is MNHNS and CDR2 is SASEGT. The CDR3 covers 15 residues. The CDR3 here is CASSLQGPMNTEAFF. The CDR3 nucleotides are TGTGCCAGCAGTTTACAGGGACCAATGAACACTGAAGCTTTCTTT.

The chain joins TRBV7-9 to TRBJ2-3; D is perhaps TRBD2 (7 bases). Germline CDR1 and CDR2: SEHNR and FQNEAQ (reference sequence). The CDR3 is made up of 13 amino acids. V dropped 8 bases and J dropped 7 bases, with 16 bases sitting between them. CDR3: CASEGGARNTQYF. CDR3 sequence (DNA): TGTGCCAGCGAGGGGGGGGCGCGGAATACGCAGTATTTT. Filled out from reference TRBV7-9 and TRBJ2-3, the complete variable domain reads DTGVSQNPRHKITKRGQNVTFRCDPISEHNRLYWYRQTLGQGPEFLTYFQNEAQLEKSRLLSDRFSAERPKGSFSTLEIQRTEQGDSAMYLCASEGGARNTQYFGPGTRLTVL.

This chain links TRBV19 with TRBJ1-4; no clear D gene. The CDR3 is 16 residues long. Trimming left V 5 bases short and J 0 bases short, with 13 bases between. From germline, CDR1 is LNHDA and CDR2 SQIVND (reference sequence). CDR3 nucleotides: TGTGCCAGTAGTTTCGCTTCCGGGACAACTAATGAAAAACTGTTTTTT. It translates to CASSFASGTTNEKLFF. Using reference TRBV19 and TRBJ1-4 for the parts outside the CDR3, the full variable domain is DGGITQSPKYLFRKEGQNVTLSCEQNLNHDAMYWYRQDPGQGLRLIYYSQIVNDFQKGDIAEGYSVSREKKESFPLTVTSAQKNPTAFYLCASSFASGTTNEKLFFGSGTQLSVL.

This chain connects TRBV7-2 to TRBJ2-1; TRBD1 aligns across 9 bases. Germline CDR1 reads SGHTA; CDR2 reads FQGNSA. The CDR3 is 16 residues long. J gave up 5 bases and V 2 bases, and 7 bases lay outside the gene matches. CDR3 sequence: CASSLLGQGTNNEQFF. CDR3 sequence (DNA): TGTGCCAGCAGCTTATTGGGACAGGGTACCAACAATGAGCAGTTCTTC.

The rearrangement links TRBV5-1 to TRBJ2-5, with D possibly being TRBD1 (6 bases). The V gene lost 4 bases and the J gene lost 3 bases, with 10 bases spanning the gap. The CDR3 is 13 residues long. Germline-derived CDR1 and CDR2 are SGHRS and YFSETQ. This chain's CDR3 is CASSPYREETQYF. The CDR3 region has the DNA TGCGCCAGCAGCCCGTACAGGGAAGAGACCCAGTACTTC.

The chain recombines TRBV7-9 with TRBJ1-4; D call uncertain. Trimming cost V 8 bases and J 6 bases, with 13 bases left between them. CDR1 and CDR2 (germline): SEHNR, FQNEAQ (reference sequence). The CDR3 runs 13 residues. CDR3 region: CASSRGQHEKLFF. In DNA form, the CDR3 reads TGTGCCAGCTCAAGAGGCCAGCATGAAAAACTGTTTTTT.

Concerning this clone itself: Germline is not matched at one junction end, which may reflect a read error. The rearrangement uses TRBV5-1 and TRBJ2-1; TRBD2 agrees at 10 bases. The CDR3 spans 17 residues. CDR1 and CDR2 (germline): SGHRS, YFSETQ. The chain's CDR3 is CASSSGGGLASSNEQFF. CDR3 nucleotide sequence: TGCGCCAGCAGCTCGGGGGGGGGACTAGCGTCCTCCAATGAGCAGTTCTTC.

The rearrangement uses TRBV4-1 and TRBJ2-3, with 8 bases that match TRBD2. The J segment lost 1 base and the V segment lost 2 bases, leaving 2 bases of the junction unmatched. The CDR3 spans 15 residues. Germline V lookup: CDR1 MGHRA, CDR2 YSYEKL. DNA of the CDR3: TGCGCCAGCAGCCAACAAGCGGGGGGCACAGATACGCAGTATTTT. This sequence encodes CASSQQAGGTDTQYF.

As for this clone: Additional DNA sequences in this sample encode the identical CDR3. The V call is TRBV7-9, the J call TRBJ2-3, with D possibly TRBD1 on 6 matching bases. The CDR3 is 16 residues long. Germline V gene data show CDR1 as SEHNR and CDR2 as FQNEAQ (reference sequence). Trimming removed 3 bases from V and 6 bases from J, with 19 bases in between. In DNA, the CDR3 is TGTGCCAGCAGCTTTCGCCGACAGGCATACACGGATACGCAGTATTTT. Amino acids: CASSFRRQAYTDTQYF.

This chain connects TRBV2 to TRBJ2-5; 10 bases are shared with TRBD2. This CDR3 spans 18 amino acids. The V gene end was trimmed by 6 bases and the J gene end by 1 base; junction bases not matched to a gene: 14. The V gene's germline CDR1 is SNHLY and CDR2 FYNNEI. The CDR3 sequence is CASSSRLRGLASQETQYF. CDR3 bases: TGTGCCAGCAGCAGCAGACTCCGGGGACTAGCGAGCCAAGAGACCCAGTACTTC.

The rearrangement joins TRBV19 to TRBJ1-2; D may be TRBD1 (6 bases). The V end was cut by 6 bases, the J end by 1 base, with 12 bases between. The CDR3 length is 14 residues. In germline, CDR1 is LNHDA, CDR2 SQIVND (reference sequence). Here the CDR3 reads CASRAGQNNYGYTF. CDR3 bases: TGTGCCAGTAGGGCTGGACAGAATAACTATGGCTACACCTTC. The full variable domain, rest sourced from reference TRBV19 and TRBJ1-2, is DGGITQSPKYLFRKEGQNVTLSCEQNLNHDAMYWYRQDPGQGLRLIYYSQIVNDFQKGDIAEGYSVSREKKESFPLTVTSAQKNPTAFYLCASRAGQNNYGYTFGSGTRLTVV.

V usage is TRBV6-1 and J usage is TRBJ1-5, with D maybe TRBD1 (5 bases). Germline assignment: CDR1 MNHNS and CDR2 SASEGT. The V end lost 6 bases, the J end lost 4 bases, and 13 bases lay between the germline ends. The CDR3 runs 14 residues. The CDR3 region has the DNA TGTGCCAGCAGAGTCTCGGGGGGGAATCAGCCCCAGCATTTT. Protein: CASRVSGGNQPQHF.

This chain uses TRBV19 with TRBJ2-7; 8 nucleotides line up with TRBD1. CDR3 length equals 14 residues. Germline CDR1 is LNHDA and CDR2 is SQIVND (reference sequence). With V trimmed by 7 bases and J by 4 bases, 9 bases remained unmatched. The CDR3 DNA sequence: TGTGCCAGTAACGCAGGGGGCATAGGGTACGAGCAGTACTTC. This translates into CASNAGGIGYEQYF. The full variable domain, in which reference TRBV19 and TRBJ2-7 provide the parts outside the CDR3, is DGGITQSPKYLFRKEGQNVTLSCEQNLNHDAMYWYRQDPGQGLRLIYYSQIVNDFQKGDIAEGYSVSREKKESFPLTVTSAQKNPTAFYLCASNAGGIGYEQYFGPGTRLTVT.

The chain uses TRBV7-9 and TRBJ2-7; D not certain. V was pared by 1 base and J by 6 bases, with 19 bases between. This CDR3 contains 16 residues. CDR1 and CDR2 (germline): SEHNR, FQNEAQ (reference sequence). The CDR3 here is CASSLVSGRTYVEQYF. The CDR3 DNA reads TGTGCCAGCAGCTTAGTGTCGGGTCGTACCTATGTCGAGCAGTACTTC.